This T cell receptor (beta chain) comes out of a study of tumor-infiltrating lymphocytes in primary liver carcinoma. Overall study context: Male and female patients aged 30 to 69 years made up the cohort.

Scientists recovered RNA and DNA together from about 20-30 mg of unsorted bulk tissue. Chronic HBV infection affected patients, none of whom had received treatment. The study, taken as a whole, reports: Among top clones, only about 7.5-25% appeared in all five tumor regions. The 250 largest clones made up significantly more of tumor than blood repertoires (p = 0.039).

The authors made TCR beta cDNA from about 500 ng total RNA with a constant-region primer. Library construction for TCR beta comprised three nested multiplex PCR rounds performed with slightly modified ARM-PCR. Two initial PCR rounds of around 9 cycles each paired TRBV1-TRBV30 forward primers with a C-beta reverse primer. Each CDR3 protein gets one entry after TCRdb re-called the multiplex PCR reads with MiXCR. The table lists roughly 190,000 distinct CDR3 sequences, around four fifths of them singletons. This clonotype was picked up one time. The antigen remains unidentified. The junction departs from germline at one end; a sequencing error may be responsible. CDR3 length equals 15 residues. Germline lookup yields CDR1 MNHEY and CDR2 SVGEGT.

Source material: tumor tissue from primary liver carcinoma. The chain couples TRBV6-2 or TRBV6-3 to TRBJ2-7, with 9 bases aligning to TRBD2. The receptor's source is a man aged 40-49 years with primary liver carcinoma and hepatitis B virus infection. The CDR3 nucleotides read TGTGTCAGCAGCACTCCGACTAGCGGAAGGTACGAGCAATACTTC. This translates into CVSSTPTSGRYEQYF.